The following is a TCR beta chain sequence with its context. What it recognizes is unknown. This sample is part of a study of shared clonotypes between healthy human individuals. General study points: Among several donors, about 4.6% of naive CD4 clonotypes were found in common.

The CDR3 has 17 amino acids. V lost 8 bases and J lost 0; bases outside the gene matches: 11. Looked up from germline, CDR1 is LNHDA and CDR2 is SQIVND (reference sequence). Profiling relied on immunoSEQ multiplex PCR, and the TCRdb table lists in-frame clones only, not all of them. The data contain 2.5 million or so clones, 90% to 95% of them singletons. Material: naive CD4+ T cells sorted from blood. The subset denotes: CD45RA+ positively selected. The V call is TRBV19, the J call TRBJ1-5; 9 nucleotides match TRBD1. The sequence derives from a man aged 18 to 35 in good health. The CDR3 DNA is TGTGCCAGTGGGGGGACAGGGAGTATCTATAGCAATCAGCCCCAGCATTTT. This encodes CASGGTGSIYSNQPQHF.